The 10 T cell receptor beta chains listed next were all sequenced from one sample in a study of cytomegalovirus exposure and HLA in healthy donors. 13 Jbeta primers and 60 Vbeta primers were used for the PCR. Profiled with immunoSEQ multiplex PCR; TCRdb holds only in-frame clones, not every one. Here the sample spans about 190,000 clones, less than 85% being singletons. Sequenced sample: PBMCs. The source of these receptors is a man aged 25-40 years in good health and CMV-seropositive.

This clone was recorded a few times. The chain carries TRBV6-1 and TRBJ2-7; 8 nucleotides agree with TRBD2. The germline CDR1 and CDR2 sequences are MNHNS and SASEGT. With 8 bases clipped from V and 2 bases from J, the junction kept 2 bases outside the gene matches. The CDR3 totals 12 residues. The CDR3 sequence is CASSGGAYEQYF. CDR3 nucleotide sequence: TGTGCCAGCTCGGGAGGGGCCTACGAGCAGTACTTC.

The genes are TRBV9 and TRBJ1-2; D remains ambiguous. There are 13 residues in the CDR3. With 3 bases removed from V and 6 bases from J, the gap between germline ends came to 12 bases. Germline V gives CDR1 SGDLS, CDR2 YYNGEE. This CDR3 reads CASSGAWRDGYTF. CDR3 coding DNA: TGTGCCAGCAGCGGGGCGTGGAGGGATGGCTACACCTTC.

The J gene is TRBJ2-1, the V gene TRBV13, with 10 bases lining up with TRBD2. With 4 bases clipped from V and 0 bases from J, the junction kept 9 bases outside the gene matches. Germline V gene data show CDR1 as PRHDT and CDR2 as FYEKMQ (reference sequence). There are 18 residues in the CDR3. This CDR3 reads CASSSDSGRPFSYNEQFF. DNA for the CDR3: TGTGCCAGCAGCTCGGATAGCGGGAGGCCTTTCTCCTACAATGAGCAGTTCTTC.

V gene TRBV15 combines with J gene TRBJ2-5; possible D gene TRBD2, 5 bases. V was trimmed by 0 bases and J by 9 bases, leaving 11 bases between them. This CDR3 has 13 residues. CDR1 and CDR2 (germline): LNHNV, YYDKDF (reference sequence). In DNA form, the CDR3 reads TGTGCCACCAGCAGAGACGGGGAGACGCCCCAGTACTTC. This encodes CATSRDGETPQYF.

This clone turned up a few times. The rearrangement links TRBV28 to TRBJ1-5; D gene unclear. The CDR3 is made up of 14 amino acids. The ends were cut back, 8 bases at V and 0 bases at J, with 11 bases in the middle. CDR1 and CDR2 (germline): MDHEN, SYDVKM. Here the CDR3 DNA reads TGTGCCAGCGCCGAGAGTTATAGCAATCAGCCCCAGCATTTT. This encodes CASAESYSNQPQHF.

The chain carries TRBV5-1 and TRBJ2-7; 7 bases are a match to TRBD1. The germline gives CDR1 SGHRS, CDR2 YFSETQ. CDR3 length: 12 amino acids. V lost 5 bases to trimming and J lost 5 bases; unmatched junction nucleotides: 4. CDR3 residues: CASRPDRDEQYF. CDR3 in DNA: TGCGCCAGCAGACCAGACAGGGACGAGCAGTACTTC.

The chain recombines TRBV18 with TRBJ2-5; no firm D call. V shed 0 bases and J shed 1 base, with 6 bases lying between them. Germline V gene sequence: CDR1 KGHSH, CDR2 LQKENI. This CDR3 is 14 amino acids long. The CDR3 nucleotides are TGTGCCAGCTCACCACCCCCCGGCCAAGAGACCCAGTACTTC. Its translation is CASSPPPGQETQYF.

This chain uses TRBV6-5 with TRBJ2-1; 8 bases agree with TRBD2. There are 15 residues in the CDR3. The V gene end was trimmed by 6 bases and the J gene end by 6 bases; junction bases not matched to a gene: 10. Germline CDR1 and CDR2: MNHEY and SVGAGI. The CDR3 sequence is CASRPPGLVGNEQFF. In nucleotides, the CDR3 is TGTGCCAGCAGACCTCCGGGACTAGTGGGCAATGAGCAGTTCTTC.

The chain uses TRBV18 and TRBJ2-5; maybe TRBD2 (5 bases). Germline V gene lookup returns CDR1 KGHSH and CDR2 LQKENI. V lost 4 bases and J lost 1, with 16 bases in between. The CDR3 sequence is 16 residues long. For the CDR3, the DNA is TGTGCCAGCTCACAAACACCCCTTCGGGGCCAAGAGACCCAGTACTTC. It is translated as CASSQTPLRGQETQYF.

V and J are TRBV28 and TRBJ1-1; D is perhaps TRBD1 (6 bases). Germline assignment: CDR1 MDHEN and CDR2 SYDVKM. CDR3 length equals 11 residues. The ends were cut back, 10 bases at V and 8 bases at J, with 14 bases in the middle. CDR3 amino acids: CATQRTAEAFF. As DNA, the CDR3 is TGTGCCACCCAGAGGACAGCCGAAGCTTTCTTT.